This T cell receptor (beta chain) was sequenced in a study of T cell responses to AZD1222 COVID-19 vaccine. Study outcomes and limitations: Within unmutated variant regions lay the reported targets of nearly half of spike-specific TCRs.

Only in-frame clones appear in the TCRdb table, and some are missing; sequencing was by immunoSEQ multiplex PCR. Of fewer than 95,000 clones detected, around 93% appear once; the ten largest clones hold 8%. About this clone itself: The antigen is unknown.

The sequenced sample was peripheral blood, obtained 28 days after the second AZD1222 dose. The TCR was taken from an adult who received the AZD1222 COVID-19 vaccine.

The CDR3 spells CASSLGIRQYF. CDR3 coding DNA: TGTGCCAGCAGTTTGGGAATACGGCAGTACTTC. The chain links TRBV12-3 or TRBV12-4 to TRBJ2-7; D gene unclear. The ends were cut back, 3 bases at V and 9 bases at J, with 9 bases in the middle. The CDR3 spans 11 residues.